The subject of this entry is one TCR beta chain. Antigen unknown. This sample is part of a study of beta chain features in type 1 diabetes. Study-wide results and caveats: Diminished insertions and augmented deletions at VDJ junctions characterized type 1 diabetes patients. TCRB CDR3s were moderately but significantly shorter in Type 1 diabetes patients in all four CD4+ subsets.

Deletions cut 2 bases from V and 1 base from J, with 9 bases between. This CDR3 comprises 14 residues. Germline V gene lookup returns CDR1 SGDLS and CDR2 YYNGEE. Heparinised blood was drawn once per donor, averaging around 120 mL. Expressed TCRB transcripts were sequenced after all isolated RNA was converted to cDNA. Libraries were prepared by immunoSEQ multiplex PCR; TCRdb keeps only in-frame clonotypes and omits some of them. The table records about 160,000 clones, less than 9.5% of them present only once. The TCR sequence derives from a woman aged 40 to 50 with type 1 diabetes. The sample was central memory CD4+ T cells from blood. The V call is TRBV9, the J call TRBJ2-5; possibly TRBD1 for D (5 bases). Written as DNA, the CDR3 is TGTGCCAGCAGCGTGACCAGGGCCCAAGAGACCCAGTACTTC. Residues: CASSVTRAQETQYF.